Listed here are 2 T cell receptor beta chains from one sample, sequenced in a study of shared clonotypes between healthy human individuals. Sequencing was performed with immunoSEQ multiplex PCR; in TCRdb, only in-frame clones are kept and a portion is missing. The sample consists of roughly 2,000,000 clones, about 95% of them appearing once. Cells designated naive CD8 were CD45RO-negative and were positively selected for CCR7, with terminally differentiated effector memory CD45RA+ cells excluded. The sample was naive CD8+ T cells sorted from blood. These receptors all stem from a man in his late teens or twenties in good health.

About this clone itself: Within the sample, other DNA sequences also encode this same CDR3. V is TRBV27 and J is TRBJ2-7, with unresolved D. The V and J ends lost 2 bases and 1 base respectively, with 6 bases between them. This CDR3 is built from 13 residues. Germline assignment: CDR1 MNHEY and CDR2 SMNVEV (reference sequence). CDR3 region: CASSLGGSYEQYF. CDR3 nucleotides: TGTGCCAGCAGTTTAGGCGGATCCTACGAGCAGTACTTC.

The chain has TRBV7-9 and TRBJ1-1, with D maybe TRBD1 (5 bases). CDR1 and CDR2 from the germline V gene are SEHNR and FQNEAQ (reference sequence). Between the trimmed V and J ends, which lost 2 bases and 7 bases, there was a span of 11 bases. This CDR3 spans 13 amino acids. CDR3 DNA sequence: TGTGCCAGCAGCTTAACTGGACAAAGTGAAGCTTTCTTT. Protein: CASSLTGQSEAFF.